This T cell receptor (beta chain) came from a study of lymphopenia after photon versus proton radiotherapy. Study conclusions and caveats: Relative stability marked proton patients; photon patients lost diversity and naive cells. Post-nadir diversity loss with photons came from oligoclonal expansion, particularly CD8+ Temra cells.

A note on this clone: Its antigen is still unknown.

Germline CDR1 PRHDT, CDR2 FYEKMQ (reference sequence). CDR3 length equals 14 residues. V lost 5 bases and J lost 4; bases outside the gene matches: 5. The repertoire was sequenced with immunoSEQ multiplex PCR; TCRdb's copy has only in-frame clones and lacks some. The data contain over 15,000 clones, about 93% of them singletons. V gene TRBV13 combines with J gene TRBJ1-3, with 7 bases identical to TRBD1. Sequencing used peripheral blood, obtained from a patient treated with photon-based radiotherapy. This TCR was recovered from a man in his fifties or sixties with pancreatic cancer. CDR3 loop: CASSETGQGNTIYF. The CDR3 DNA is TGTGCCAGCAGCGAAACGGGACAGGGAAACACCATATATTTT.